This TCR beta chain was captured by sequencing in a study of identifying expanded T cells in peripheral blood. Study-wide findings and caveats: Clone count variance between roughly 2-week samples rose with total template count.

Generated by immunoSEQ multiplex PCR, the TCRdb table keeps only in-frame clones and is missing some. The sample shows about 52,000 clones, 65% to 90% of them seen only once. The CDR3 runs 14 residues. CDR1 and CDR2 from the germline V gene are SGHTA and FQGNSA. The J segment lost 3 bases and the V segment lost 4 bases, leaving 5 bases of the junction unmatched. About this clone: The antigen remains undetermined.

Sequencing input: blood. The clonotype originates from a person between 18 and 75 years old in good health. V gene TRBV7-2 combines with J gene TRBJ2-7, with TRBD1 matching over 8 bases. The CDR3 DNA is TGTGCCAGCAGCTCTACGGGACAGGTCTACGAGCAGTACTTC. This codes for CASSSTGQVYEQYF.